Listed below are T cell receptor beta chains from one sample, sequenced in a study of CD4 T cells in relation to SARS-CoV-2 and coronaviruses. Data came from immunoSEQ multiplex PCR; TCRdb stores just in-frame clones and leaves some out. Of under 50,000 clones listed, approximately 87% are singletons. Sequenced input: memory CD4+ T cells from PBMCs. All receptors come from an adult with COVID-19. The CDR3 runs from the conserved cysteine through the conserved F or W. A D gene is named only where the DNA matches it firmly. Clone size is shown for a subset of rows, as once, few, many or a class of expanded clone.

D gene,clone size,J gene,V gene,CDR3 DNA,CDR3 protein
NA,NA,TRBJ2-3,TRBV6-1,TGTGCCAGCAGTGAAGCCGGAGGTCCGGGTACAGATACGCAGTATTTT,CASSEAGGPGTDTQYF
NA,once,TRBJ2-5,TRBV6-6,TGTGCCAGCGGCCAAGGCGGGTACGAGACCCAGTACTTC,CASGQGGYETQYF
NA,once,TRBJ1-1,TRBV11-1,TGTGCCAGCAGCTTAGGTAGCATGAACACTGAAGCTTTCTTT,CASSLGSMNTEAFF
TRBD1,NA,TRBJ2-2,TRBV29-1,TGCAGCGTGAAACCGACAGGGCATGCGAACACCGGGGAGCTGTTTTTT,CSVKPTGHANTGELFF
NA,few,TRBJ2-2,TRBV30,TGTGCCTGGAGTGTGGGGGCTTTAATAACCGGGGAGCTGTTTTTT,CAWSVGALITGELFF
NA,NA,TRBJ1-1,TRBV12-3/TRBV12-4,TGTGCCAGTCGAGAAAAGACCACTACTTCAACTCAATTT,CASREKTTTSTQF
NA,NA,TRBJ2-7,TRBV28,TGTGCCAGCAATCCTATCGTAGGCGCAGCCTACGAGCAGTACTTC,CASNPIVGAAYEQYF
NA,once,TRBJ2-2,TRBV4-3,TGCGCCAGCAGCCAGAGGTGGGGTAACACCGGGGAGCTGTTTTTT,CASSQRWGNTGELFF
NA,NA,TRBJ1-1,TRBV15,TGTGCCACCAGCAGAGTGGGGGCGCAGATCGGTGGCACTGAAGCTTTCTTT,CATSRVGAQIGGTEAFF
NA,NA,TRBJ1-2,TRBV29-1,TGCAGCCTTGGAGGACCAAAGGATGGCTACACCTTC,CSLGGPKDGYTF
NA,NA,TRBJ2-7,TRBV11-2,TGTGCCAGCAGCTTCCTAGCCAGGGGCGAGCAGTACTTC,CASSFLARGEQYF
NA,NA,TRBJ2-7,TRBV5-4,TGTGCCAGCAGCTTGGCCCCGCCTTCCTACGAGCAGTACTTC,CASSLAPPSYEQYF
NA,NA,TRBJ2-1,TRBV24-1,TGTGCCACCAGTGATGCCCGACAATCAGGCGAGCAGTTCTTC,CATSDARQSGEQFF
NA,NA,TRBJ1-2,TRBV7-6,TGTGCCAGCAGCTTAGAGGCGGTTGGCTACACCTTC,CASSLEAVGYTF
TRBD1,NA,TRBJ1-1,TRBV25-1,TGTGCCAGCAGTGAATTCTACAGGGGCGCAATGAACACTGAAGCTTTCTTT,CASSEFYRGAMNTEAFF
NA,NA,TRBJ2-5,TRBV5-5,TGTGCCAGCAGCCGACTTCAGGGTAGGGACCAAGAGACCCAGTACTTC,CASSRLQGRDQETQYF
TRBD1,NA,TRBJ1-1,TRBV4-2,TGTGCCAGCAGCCCAGGGACAGGGGGACGCACTGAAGCTTTCTTT,CASSPGTGGRTEAFF
NA,NA,TRBJ2-6,TRBV4-1,TGCGCCAGCAGCCAAGGGCCGGCCTCTGGGGCCAACGTCCTGACTTTC,CASSQGPASGANVLTF
NA,NA,TRBJ1-5,TRBV7-2,TGTGCCAGCAGCTTAGATACAGGAAATCAGCCCCAGCATTTT,CASSLDTGNQPQHF
NA,NA,TRBJ1-2,TRBV25-1,TGTGCCAGCAGTGAATTGGAGCAGGGCCGTGGCTACACCTTC,CASSELEQGRGYTF
NA,NA,TRBJ1-1,TRBV4-1,TGCGCCAGCAGCCAAGTGGGTCAGAAGAACACTGAAGCTTTCTTT,CASSQVGQKNTEAFF
NA,NA,TRBJ2-7,TRBV10-3,TGTGCCACCAAGTCTACAGGCGGAACCTACGAGCAGTACTTC,CATKSTGGTYEQYF
TRBD2,NA,TRBJ2-7,TRBV5-8,TGTGCCAGCAGCTTGACTAGCGGGGCCTACGAGCAGTACTTC,CASSLTSGAYEQYF
NA,NA,TRBJ2-5,TRBV6-2/TRBV6-3,TGTGCCAGCAGTTACCGTACCGAGGGGTTCCAAGAGACCCAGTACTTC,CASSYRTEGFQETQYF